The T cell receptor beta chain under discussion was sequenced for a study of T cell responses to AZD1222 COVID-19 vaccine. Germline V lookup: CDR1 SGHRS, CDR2 YFSETQ. V lost 4 bases, J lost 7 bases, and 7 bases stayed unmatched. This CDR3 is 15 amino acids long. Study-wide results and limits: Epitopes outside B.1.351 and B.1.1.7 mutated regions reportedly drew nearly half of spike TCRs.

As concerns this clone: The target antigen is unknown.

Assay: immunoSEQ multiplex PCR; the TCRdb copy retains only in-frame clones and omits some. This sample has more than 150,000 clones, with 90% to 95% found just once. The chain uses TRBV5-1 and TRBJ1-6; 8 positions agree with TRBD1. This specimen was peripheral blood, taken 28 days after the second AZD1222 dose. The source is an adult who received the AZD1222 COVID-19 vaccine. CDR3 protein: CASSQDRVGNSPLHF. In DNA form, the CDR3 reads TGCGCCAGCAGCCAGGACAGGGTGGGCAATTCACCCCTCCACTTT.